This TCR beta chain was identified during a study of tumor-infiltrating lymphocytes in primary liver carcinoma. In the study overall: Patients were both men and women, whose ages ran from 30 to 69 years.

A note on this clonotype: The CDR3 end shows no conserved phenylalanine or tryptophan, and so a read error is likely. The limits of the CDR3 on the DNA are not certain, so only TCRdb's listed CDR3 is given.

Blood RNA originated from unsorted whole blood, with germline DNA additionally extracted. Chronic HBV infection was present in the patients, who were treatment-naive. TCR beta cDNA was reverse-transcribed from 450 to 500 ng of total RNA. The reaction used a constant-region primer and ProtoScript II reverse transcriptase. Three nested multiplex PCR rounds of slightly modified ARM-PCR generated TCR beta libraries. Amplification in the first two PCR rounds was performed using TRBV1-TRBV30 forward primers and a C-beta reverse primer for roughly 9 cycles each. TCRdb processed the multiplex PCR reads anew with MiXCR; each CDR3 protein has one entry. In the table there are fewer than 400,000 distinct CDR3 sequences, about three fifths of which are singletons. Germline V lookup: CDR1 SGHAT, CDR2 FQDESV (reference sequence). The CDR3 has 11 amino acids, counting both end residues.

The clonotype comes from a woman between 25 and 40 years old with primary liver carcinoma and hepatitis B virus infection. Sequencing used peripheral blood. This chain links TRBV11-1 with TRBJ2-1. The CDR3 sequence is CASSKKNERFL.